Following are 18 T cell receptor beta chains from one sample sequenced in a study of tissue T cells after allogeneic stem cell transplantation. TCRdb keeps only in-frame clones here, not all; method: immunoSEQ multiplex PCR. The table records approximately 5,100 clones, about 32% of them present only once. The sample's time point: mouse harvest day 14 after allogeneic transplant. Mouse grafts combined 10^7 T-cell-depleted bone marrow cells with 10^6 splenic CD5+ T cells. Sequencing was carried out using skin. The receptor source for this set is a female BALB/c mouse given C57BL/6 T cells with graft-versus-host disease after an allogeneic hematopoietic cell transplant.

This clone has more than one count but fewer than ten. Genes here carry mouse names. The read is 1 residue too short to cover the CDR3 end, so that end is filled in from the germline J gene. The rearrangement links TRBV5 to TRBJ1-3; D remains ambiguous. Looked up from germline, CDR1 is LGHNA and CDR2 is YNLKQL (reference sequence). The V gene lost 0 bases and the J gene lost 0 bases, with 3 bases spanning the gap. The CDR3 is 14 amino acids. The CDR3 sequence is CASSQEFSGNTLYF. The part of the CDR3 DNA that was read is TGTGCCAGCAGCCAAGAATTTTCTGGAAATACGCTCTAT.

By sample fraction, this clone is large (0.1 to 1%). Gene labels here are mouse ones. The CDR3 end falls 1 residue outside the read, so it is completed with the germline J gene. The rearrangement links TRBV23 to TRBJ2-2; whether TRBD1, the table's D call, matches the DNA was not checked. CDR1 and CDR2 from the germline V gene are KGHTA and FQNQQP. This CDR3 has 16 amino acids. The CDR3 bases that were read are TGCTCCAGCAGTCAATCTGGGACAGCAAACACCGGGCAGCTCTAC. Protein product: CSSSQSGTANTGQLY. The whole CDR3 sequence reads CSSSQSGTANTGQLYF.

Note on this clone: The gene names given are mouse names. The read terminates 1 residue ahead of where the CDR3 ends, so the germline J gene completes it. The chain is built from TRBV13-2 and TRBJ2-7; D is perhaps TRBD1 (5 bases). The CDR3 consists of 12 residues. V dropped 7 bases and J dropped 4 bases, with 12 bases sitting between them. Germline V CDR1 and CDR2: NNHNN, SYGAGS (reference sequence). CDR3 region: CASSLTEYEQYF. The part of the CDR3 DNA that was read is TGTGCCAGCAGCCTGACAGAATATGAACAGTAC.

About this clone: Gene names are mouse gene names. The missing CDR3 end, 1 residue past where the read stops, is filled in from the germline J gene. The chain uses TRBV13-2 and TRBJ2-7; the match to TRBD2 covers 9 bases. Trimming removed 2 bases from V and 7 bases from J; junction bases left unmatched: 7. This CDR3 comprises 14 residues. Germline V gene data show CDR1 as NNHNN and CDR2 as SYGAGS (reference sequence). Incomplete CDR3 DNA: TGTGCCAGCGGTGAAGGCTGGGGGGGGAGAGAACAGTAC. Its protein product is CASGEGWGGREQY. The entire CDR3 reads CASGEGWGGREQYF.

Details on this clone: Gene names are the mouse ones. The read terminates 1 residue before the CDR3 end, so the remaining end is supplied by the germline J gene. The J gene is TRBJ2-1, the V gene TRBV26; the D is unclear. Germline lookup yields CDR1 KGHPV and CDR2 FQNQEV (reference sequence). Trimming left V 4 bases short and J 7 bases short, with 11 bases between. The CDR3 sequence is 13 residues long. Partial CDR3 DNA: TGTGCCAGCAGTCGGAGGGAAGGCGCTGAGCAGTTC. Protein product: CASSRREGAEQF. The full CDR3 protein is CASSRREGAEQFF. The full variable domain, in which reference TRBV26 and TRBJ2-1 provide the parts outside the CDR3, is NSKVIQTPRYLVKGQGQKAKMRCIPEKGHPVVFWYQQNKNNEFKFLINFQNQEVLQQIDMTEKRFSAECPSNSPCSLEIQSSEAGDSALYLCASSRREGAEQFFGPGTRLTVL.

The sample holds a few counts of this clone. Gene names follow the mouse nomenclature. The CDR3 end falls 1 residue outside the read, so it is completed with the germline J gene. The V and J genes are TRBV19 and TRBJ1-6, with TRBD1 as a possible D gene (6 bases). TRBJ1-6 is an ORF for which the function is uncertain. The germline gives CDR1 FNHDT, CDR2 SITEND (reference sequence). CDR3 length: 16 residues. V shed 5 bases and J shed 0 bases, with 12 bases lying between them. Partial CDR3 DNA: TGTGCCAGCAGGCGGACAGTTAATTCCTATAATTCGCCCCTCTAC. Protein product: CASRRTVNSYNSPLY. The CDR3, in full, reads CASRRTVNSYNSPLYF.

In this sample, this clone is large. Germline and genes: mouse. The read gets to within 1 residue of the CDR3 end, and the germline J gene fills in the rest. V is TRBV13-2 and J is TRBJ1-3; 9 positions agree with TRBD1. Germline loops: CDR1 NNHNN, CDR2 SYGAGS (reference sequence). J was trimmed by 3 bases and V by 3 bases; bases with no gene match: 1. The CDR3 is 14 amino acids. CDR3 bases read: TGTGCCAGCGGTGGGGACAGGGTTGGAAATACGCTCTAT. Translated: CASGGDRVGNTLY. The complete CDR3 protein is CASGGDRVGNTLYF.

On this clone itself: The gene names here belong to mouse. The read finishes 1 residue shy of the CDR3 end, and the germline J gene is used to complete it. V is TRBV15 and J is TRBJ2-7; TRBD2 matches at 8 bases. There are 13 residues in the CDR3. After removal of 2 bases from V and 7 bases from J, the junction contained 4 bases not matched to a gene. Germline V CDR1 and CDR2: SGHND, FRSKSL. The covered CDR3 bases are TGTGCCAGCAGTTTATTGGGGGGGAGGGAACAGTAC. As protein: CASSLLGGREQY. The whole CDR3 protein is CASSLLGGREQYF.

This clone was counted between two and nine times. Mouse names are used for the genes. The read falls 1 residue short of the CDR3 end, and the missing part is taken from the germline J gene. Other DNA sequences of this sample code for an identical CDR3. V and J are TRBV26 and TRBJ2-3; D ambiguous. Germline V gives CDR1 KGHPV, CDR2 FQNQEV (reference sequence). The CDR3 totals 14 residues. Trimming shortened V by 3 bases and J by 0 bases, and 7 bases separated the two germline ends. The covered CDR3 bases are TGTGCCAGCAGTCTCAGCAGTAGTGCAGAAACGCTGTAT. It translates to CASSLSSSAETLY. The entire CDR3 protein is CASSLSSSAETLYF.

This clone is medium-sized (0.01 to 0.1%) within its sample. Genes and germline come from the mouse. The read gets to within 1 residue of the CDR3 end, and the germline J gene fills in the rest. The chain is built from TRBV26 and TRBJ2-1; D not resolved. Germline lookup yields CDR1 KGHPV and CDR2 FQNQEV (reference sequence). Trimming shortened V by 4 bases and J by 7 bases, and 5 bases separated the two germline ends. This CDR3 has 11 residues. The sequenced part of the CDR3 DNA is TGTGCCAGCAGTCGAGAGGCTGAGCAGTTC. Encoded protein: CASSREAEQF. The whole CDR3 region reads CASSREAEQFF.

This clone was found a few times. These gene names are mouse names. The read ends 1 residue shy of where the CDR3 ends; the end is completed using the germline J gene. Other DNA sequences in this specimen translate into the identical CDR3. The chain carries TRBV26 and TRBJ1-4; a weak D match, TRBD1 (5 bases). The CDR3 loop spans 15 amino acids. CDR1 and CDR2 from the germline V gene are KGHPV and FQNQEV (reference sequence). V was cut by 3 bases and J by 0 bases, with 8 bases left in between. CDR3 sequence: CASSLSGFSNERLFF. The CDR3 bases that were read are TGTGCCAGCAGTCTCTCAGGGTTTTCCAACGAAAGATTATTT.

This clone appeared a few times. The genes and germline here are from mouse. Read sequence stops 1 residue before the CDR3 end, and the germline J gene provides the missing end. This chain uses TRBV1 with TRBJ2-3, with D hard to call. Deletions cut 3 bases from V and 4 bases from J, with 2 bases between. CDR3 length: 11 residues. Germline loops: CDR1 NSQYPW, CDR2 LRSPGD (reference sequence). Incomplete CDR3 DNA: TGCACCTGCAGTGCTACAGAAACGCTGTAT. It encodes CTCSATETLY. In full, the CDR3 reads CTCSATETLYF.

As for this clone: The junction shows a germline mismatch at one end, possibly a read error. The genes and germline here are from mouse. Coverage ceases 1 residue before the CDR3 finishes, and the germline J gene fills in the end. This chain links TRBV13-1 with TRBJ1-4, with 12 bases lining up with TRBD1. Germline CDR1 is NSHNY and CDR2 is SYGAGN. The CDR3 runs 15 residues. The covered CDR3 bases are TGTGCCAGCGGTGAGCCGGGACAGGGGGCCGAAAGATTATTT. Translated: CASGEPGQGAERLF. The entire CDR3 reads CASGEPGQGAERLFF.

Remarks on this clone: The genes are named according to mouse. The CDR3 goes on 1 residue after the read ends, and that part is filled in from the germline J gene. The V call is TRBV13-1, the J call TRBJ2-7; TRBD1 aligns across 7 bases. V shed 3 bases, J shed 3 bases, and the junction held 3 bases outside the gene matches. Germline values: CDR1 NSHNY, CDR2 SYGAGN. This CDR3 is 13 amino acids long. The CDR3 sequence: CASSVRDSYEQYF. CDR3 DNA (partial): TGTGCCAGCAGTGTCCGGGACAGCTATGAACAGTAC.

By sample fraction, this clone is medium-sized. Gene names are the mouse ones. Partial CDR3 DNA: TGCTCCAGCAGTCAATCAGCACTGGGGGGGTATGCTGAGCAGTTC. This codes for CSSSQSALGGYAEQF. The whole CDR3 sequence reads CSSSQSALGGYAEQFF. The chain recombines TRBV23 with TRBJ2-1; TRBD2, the table's D call, was not compared with the DNA. The missing CDR3 end, 1 residue past where the read stops, is filled in from the germline J gene. The CDR3 is made up of 16 amino acids. Germline V lookup: CDR1 KGHTA, CDR2 FQNQQP.

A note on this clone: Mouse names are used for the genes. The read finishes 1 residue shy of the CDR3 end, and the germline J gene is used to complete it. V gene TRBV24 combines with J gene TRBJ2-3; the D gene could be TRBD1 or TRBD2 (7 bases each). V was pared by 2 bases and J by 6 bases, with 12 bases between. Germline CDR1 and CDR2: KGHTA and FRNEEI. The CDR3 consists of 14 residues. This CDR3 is CASSLLQGGETLYF. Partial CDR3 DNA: TGTGCCAGCAGTCTGCTCCAGGGGGGGGAAACGCTGTAT.

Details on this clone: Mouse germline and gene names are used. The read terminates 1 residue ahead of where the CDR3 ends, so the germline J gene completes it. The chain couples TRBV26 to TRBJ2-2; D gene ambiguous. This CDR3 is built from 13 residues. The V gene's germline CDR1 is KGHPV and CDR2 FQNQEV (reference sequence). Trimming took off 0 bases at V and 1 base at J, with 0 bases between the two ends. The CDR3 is CASSLSNTGQLYF. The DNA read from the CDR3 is TGTGCCAGCAGTCTGTCAAACACCGGGCAGCTCTAC.

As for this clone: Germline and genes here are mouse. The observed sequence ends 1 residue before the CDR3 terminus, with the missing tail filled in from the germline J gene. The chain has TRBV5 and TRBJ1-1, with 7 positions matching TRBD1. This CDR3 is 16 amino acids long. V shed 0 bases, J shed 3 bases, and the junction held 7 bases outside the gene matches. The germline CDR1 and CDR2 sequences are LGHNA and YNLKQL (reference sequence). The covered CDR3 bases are TGTGCCAGCAGCCAAGATCAAGGGGGCGCGGACACAGAAGTCTTC. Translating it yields CASSQDQGGADTEVF. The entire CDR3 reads CASSQDQGGADTEVFF.